The clone carrying this TCR beta chain was seen repeatedly, ten times or more. These data come from a study of molecular identifiers for immune sequencing clone quantification. About the study: In replicates, RNA taken from 20,000 or 100,000 naive CD8 cells was divided five ways, and four portions underwent sequencing.

In TCRdb, the PCR reads were re-called with MiXCR into one record per CDR3 protein. This sample carries around 480,000 distinct CDR3 sequences, about 26% of them seen once, and the ten largest clones take around 0.8%. Investigators produced naive CD8 libraries from roughly 18,000 to 920,000 sorted cells, drawing on 10%, 30% or 50% RNA. Sorting captured naive CD8 T cells as CD8+CD4-CCR7+CD45RA+. The ends were cut back, 1 base at V and 3 bases at J, with 12 bases in the middle. This CDR3 spans 16 amino acids. Germline V gives CDR1 MNHEY, CDR2 SMNVEV (reference sequence). The clonotype was recovered from a human donor in good health. Some libraries in this study had Jurkat cell RNA spiked in. The genes are TRBV27 and TRBJ1-4, with a tentative D call TRBD1 (6 bases). The sample taken for sequencing was naive CD8+ T cells from blood, with Jurkat cell RNA spiked in. The sample's subset: FACS-sorted CD8+CD4-CCR7+CD45RA+ naive T cells. CDR3 region: CASSLYPGAANEKLFF. The CDR3, as DNA: TGTGCCAGCAGTTTATACCCAGGGGCGGCTAATGAAAAACTGTTTTTT.